These T cell receptor beta chains were read from a single sample in a study of T cell repertoires in cytomegalovirus infection. TCRdb re-derived calls from the reads in MiXCR, one entry per CDR3 protein. The sample consists of 550,000 to 700,000 distinct CDR3 sequences, 40% of them appearing once. Which antigens these TCRs recognize remains unknown. Sample: cultured PBMCs, taken from culture after CMV antigen stimulation. The receptor source for this set is a human donor in good health (CMV status not recorded). Some clones in this sample may be carry-over from other donors' samples. The CDR3 runs from the conserved cysteine through the conserved F or W. A D gene is named only where the DNA matches it firmly. Clone size, where shown, is once, few, many, or a class for clones that have expanded.

v_gene	j_gene	abundance	d_gene	CDR3aa	CDR3nt
TRBV5-6	TRBJ1-2	-	TRBD1	CASSFDRDGYTF	TGTGCCAGCAGCTTCGACAGGGATGGCTACACCTTC
TRBV20-1	TRBJ2-7	once	-	CSASLLRGYEQYF	TGCAGTGCTAGTTTATTGAGGGGCTACGAGCAGTACTTC
TRBV19	TRBJ2-5	-	TRBD2	CASSIGGLVGETQYF	TGTGCCAGTAGTATCGGGGGACTAGTCGGAGAGACCCAGTACTTC
TRBV4-2	TRBJ1-2	-	-	CASSQLGARLSGYTF	TGTGCCAGCAGCCAGCTGGGGGCGAGGTTATCGGGCTACACCTTC
TRBV19	TRBJ2-1	-	TRBD2	CASSKTSGSTYNEQFF	TGTGCCAGTAGTAAGACTAGCGGGTCAACCTACAATGAGCAGTTCTTC
TRBV15	TRBJ2-3	-	-	CATSTVPF	TGTGCCACCAGCACCGTCCCGTTT
TRBV6-6	TRBJ1-1	-	TRBD1	CASSPGRGLSDTEAFF	TGTGCCAGCAGTCCCGGCAGGGGGCTTTCGGACACTGAAGCTTTCTTT
TRBV4-1	TRBJ1-5	-	-	CASSQEPKYNQPQHF	TGCGCCAGCAGCCAAGAGCCCAAATACAATCAGCCCCAGCATTTT
TRBV14	TRBJ2-7	-	-	CASSQASRGEQYF	TGTGCCAGCAGCCAAGCTAGCAGGGGCGAGCAGTACTTC
TRBV19	TRBJ2-5	-	TRBD2	CASSPTGTGGVQTQYF	TGTGCCAGTAGCCCCACAGGAACCGGGGGGGTACAGACCCAGTACTTC
TRBV19	TRBJ2-1	-	-	CASTTTGSGYNEQLF	TGTGCCAGTACAACGACAGGAAGCGGTTACAATGAGCAGTTATTC
TRBV12-3/TRBV12-4	TRBJ2-3	-	-	CASSQWSGTQYF	TGTGCCAGCAGTCAATGGTCCGGTACGCAGTATTTT
TRBV5-1	TRBJ1-1	few	-	CASSLANGGTEAFF	TGCGCCAGCAGCTTGGCCAATGGGGGGACTGAAGCTTTCTTT
TRBV15	TRBJ2-1	-	-	CATSRDTLDGYNEQFF	TGTGCCACCAGCAGAGATACGCTAGACGGTTACAATGAGCAGTTCTTC
TRBV19	TRBJ2-5	-	-	CASSTAFGTGYETQYF	TGTGCCAGTAGTACCGCCTTTGGAACAGGGTATGAGACCCAGTACTTC
TRBV7-6	TRBJ2-1	many	-	CASSRTPGTLVYNEQFF	TGTGCCAGCAGCCGGACGCCCGGGACCTTAGTTTACAATGAGCAGTTCTTC
TRBV7-2	TRBJ2-7	-	-	CASSLDPGRSYEQYF	TGTGCCAGCAGCTTAGACCCAGGGAGGTCCTACGAGCAGTACTTC
TRBV7-9	TRBJ1-4	-	-	CASSFASYNEKLFF	TGTGCCAGCAGCTTCGCCTCCTATAATGAAAAACTGTTTTTT
TRBV6-6	TRBJ2-7	-	-	CASSMGAGRDEQYF	TGTGCCAGCTCCATGGGGGCAGGGAGGGACGAGCAGTACTTC
TRBV7-8	TRBJ1-1	few	-	CASSLGGGLEAFF	TGTGCCAGCAGCTTAGGCGGGGGCCTTGAAGCTTTCTTT
TRBV5-1	TRBJ1-2	-	TRBD1	CASSPGPPTGLNYGYTF	TGCGCCAGCAGCCCGGGCCCCCCGACAGGGCTCAACTATGGCTACACCTTC
TRBV7-2	TRBJ2-1	few	-	CASSLWGAKASSYNEQFF	TGTGCCAGCAGCTTATGGGGGGCCAAGGCGAGCTCCTACAATGAGCAGTTCTTC
TRBV7-2	TRBJ2-1	many	-	CASSLASMFPARSDNEQFF	TGTGCCAGCAGCTTAGCCTCCATGTTCCCCGCGCGATCGGACAATGAGCAGTTCTTC
TRBV19	TRBJ1-6	-	-	CASSIVPLYNSPLHF	TGTGCCAGTAGTATCGTCCCACTCTATAATTCACCCCTCCACTTT
TRBV7-2	TRBJ2-3	-	-	CASSPLFWDTQYF	TGTGCCAGCAGCCCCCTCTTTTGGGATACGCAGTATTTT
TRBV7-8	TRBJ2-7	-	TRBD1	CASSFRDRGRREQYF	TGTGCCAGCAGCTTCCGGGACAGGGGGCGACGCGAGCAGTACTTC
TRBV12-3/TRBV12-4	TRBJ1-5	-	-	CASSSESWSQPQHF	TGTGCCAGCAGTTCGGAAAGCTGGAGTCAGCCCCAGCATTTT